Below are 13 T cell receptor beta chains sequenced from a single sample in a study of cytomegalovirus exposure and HLA in healthy donors (dated by TCRdb to 2015 to 2018). The library was obtained by the immunoSEQ multiplex PCR assay. For the multiplex PCR, a mixture combining 60 forward primers for TCR Vbeta segments and 13 reverse primers for TCR Jbeta segments was used. TCRdb mirrors the immuneACCESS table, restricted to in-frame sequences. Some clones are absent from its copies; in checked studies, under half trace to an unresolved V gene, and the reason for the others is unknown. For this sample there are roughly 160,000 clones; 85% appear just once. 1% of the sample goes to the ten largest clones. The specimen was PBMCs. These TCRs come from a boy aged 2 to 10 in good health and CMV-seronegative.

This chain connects TRBV19 to TRBJ1-1, with 8 bases matching TRBD1. V lost 5 bases, J lost 6 bases, and 14 bases stayed unmatched. The CDR3 has 16 amino acids. Germline loops: CDR1 LNHDA, CDR2 SQIVND (reference sequence). The CDR3 region has the DNA TGTGCCAGTAGTGAGATACGACAGGGGACGTACGCTGAAGCTTTCTTT. Its protein is CASSEIRQGTYAEAFF.

The V gene is TRBV6-1, the J gene TRBJ2-2; TRBD2 agrees at 13 bases. Germline V lookup: CDR1 MNHNS, CDR2 SASEGT. V lost 6 bases to trimming and J lost 6 bases; unmatched junction nucleotides: 4. The CDR3 runs 15 residues. CDR3: CASRELAGGPGELFF. The CDR3 nucleotides are TGTGCCAGCAGGGAACTAGCGGGGGGGCCCGGGGAGCTGTTTTTT.

This clone showed up just once. The V call is TRBV4-1, the J call TRBJ2-3; the match to TRBD1 covers 7 bases. The germline V gene encodes CDR1 MGHRA and CDR2 YSYEKL. The CDR3 runs 15 residues. J gave up 2 bases and V 1 base, and 3 bases lay outside the gene matches. The CDR3 DNA reads TGCGCCAGCAGCCAAGGACAGGGTTACACAGATACGCAGTATTTT. Protein sequence: CASSQGQGYTDTQYF.

The rearrangement links TRBV27 to TRBJ1-1; TRBD1 aligns across 7 bases. Germline CDR1 reads MNHEY; CDR2 reads SMNVEV (reference sequence). V lost 7 bases and J lost 7; bases outside the gene matches: 18. This CDR3 spans 16 amino acids. The CDR3 region is CASTPRLTGVIGEAFF. The CDR3 nucleotides are TGTGCCAGCACCCCACGGTTAACAGGGGTTATTGGTGAAGCTTTCTTT.

This chain connects TRBV5-4 to TRBJ2-2; 8 positions agree with TRBD1. Germline V gives CDR1 SGHNT, CDR2 YYREEE (reference sequence). The CDR3 is 17 amino acids. V dropped 0 bases and J dropped 3; count of bases not matched to a gene: 7. The CDR3 spells CASSLGAGGLDTGELFF. CDR3 coding DNA: TGTGCCAGCAGCTTGGGTGCAGGGGGCCTGGACACCGGGGAGCTGTTTTTT.

CDR3 amino acids: CASSFPGLAGVSGANVLTF. CDR3 DNA sequence: TGTGCCAGCAGTTTTCCGGGACTAGCGGGGGTGTCTGGGGCCAACGTCCTGACTTTC. The chain joins TRBV28 to TRBJ2-6; 14 nucleotides align to TRBD2. The CDR3 length is 19 residues. V was pared by 3 bases and J by 1 base, with 5 bases of the junction left unmatched. Germline V gives CDR1 MDHEN, CDR2 SYDVKM.

This clone is a singleton in its sample. This chain links TRBV28 with TRBJ1-5; weak D call: TRBD1 (6 bases). Looked up from germline, CDR1 is MDHEN and CDR2 is SYDVKM. This CDR3 comprises 12 residues. The ends were cut back, 10 bases at V and 6 bases at J, with 13 bases in the middle. This CDR3 is CATDTGSQPQHF. The CDR3 DNA follows: TGTGCCACCGACACAGGGAGTCAGCCCCAGCATTTT.

This chain joins TRBV5-5 and TRBJ2-1; 9 bases map to TRBD1. The length of the CDR3 is 15 residues. Trimming cost V 3 bases and J 5 bases; bases outside gene matches: 6. Germline V gene sequence: CDR1 SGHKS, CDR2 YYEKEE (reference sequence). CDR3: CASSSGTGINNEQFF. In DNA, the CDR3 is TGTGCCAGCAGCTCCGGGACAGGGATCAACAATGAGCAGTTCTTC.

This clone came up once. The CDR3 here is CASSQVTGNQPQHF. Here the CDR3 DNA reads TGCGCCAGCAGCCAAGTCACGGGAAATCAGCCCCAGCATTTT. The J gene is TRBJ1-5, the V gene TRBV4-1; D remains unclear. The V end lost 1 base, the J end lost 4 bases, and 8 bases lay between the germline ends. CDR3 length: 14 residues. The germline V gene has CDR1 MGHRA and CDR2 YSYEKL.

The chain carries TRBV28 and TRBJ1-5; the match to TRBD1 covers 8 bases. The J segment lost 6 bases and the V segment lost 2 bases, leaving 18 bases of the junction unmatched. Germline V gene lookup returns CDR1 MDHEN and CDR2 SYDVKM. This CDR3 has 19 amino acids. The CDR3 loop is CASSLIYGQGGFAGQPQHF. The CDR3 DNA is TGTGCCAGCAGTTTAATCTACGGACAGGGCGGGTTTGCTGGTCAGCCCCAGCATTTT.

The CDR3 loop is CATSSGERPEKLFF. In nucleotides, the CDR3 is TGTGCCACCAGCAGTGGAGAACGACCCGAAAAACTGTTTTTT. V is TRBV15 and J is TRBJ1-4, with no clear D. Trimming pared 3 bases from V and 8 bases from J, leaving 13 bases between. This CDR3 is 14 amino acids long. The germline CDR1 and CDR2 sequences are LNHNV and YYDKDF (reference sequence). Drawing the rest from reference TRBV15 and TRBJ1-4, the complete variable domain is DAMVIQNPRYQVTQFGKPVTLSCSQTLNHNVMYWYQQKSSQAPKLLFHYYDKDFNNEADTPDNFQSRRPNTSFCFLDIRSPGLGDTAMYLCATSSGERPEKLFFGSGTQLSVL.

This chain uses TRBV6-1 with TRBJ2-7, with TRBD2 matching over 15 bases. This CDR3 spans 18 amino acids. V was pared by 4 bases and J by 0 bases, with 7 bases of the junction left unmatched. Germline CDR1 and CDR2: MNHNS and SASEGT. The CDR3 coding sequence is TGTGCCAGCAGTGGGACCGGACTAGCGGGAGGGCCCTCCTACGAGCAGTACTTC. Protein sequence: CASSGTGLAGGPSYEQYF.

The genes are TRBV28 and TRBJ2-7; no clear D gene. The V end lost 5 bases, the J end lost 3 bases, and 5 bases lay between the germline ends. The CDR3 is 11 residues long. CDR1 MDHEN and CDR2 SYDVKM come from the germline V gene. CDR3 nucleotides: TGTGCCAGCAGTCCTCTCTACGAGCAGTACTTC. Protein product: CASSPLYEQYF. Supplemented by reference TRBV28 and TRBJ2-7, the full variable domain reads DVKVTQSSRYLVKRTGEKVFLECVQDMDHENMFWYRQDPGLGLRLIYFSYDVKMKEKGDIPEGYSVSREKKERFSLILESASTNQTSMYLCASSPLYEQYFGPGTRLTVT.